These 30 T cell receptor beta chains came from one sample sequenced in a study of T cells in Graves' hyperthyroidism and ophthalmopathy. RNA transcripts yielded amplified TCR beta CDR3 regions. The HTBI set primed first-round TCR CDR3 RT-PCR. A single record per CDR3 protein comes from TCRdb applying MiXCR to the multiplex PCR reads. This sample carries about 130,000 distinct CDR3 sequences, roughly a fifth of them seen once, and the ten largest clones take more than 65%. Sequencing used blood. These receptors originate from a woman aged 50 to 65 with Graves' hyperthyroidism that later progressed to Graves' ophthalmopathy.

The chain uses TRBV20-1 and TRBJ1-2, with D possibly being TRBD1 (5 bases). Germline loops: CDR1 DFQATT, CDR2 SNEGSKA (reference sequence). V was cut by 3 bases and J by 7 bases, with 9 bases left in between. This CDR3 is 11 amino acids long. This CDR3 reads CSASRVAGYTF. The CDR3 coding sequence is TGCAGTGCTAGCAGGGTGGCTGGCTACACCTTC.

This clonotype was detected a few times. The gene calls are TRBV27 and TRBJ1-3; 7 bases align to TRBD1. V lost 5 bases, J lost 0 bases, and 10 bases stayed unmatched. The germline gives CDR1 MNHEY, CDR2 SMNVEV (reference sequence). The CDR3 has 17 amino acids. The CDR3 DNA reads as TGTGCCAGCAGTCCCTGGACAGGTCAACCCTCTGGAAACACCATATATTTT. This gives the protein CASSPWTGQPSGNTIYF.

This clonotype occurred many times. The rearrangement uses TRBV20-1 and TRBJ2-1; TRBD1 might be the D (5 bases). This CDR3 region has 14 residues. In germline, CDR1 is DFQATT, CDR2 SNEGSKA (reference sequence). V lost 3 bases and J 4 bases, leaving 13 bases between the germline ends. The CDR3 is CSARTPRQYNEQFF. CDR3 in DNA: TGCAGTGCTAGGACCCCTAGACAGTACAATGAGCAGTTCTTC.

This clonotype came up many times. The CDR3 region is CASSDHSNQPQHF. For the CDR3, the DNA is TGTGCCAGCAGTGACCATAGCAATCAGCCCCAGCATTTT. The chain links TRBV2 to TRBJ1-5, with D uncertain. The germline CDR1 and CDR2 sequences are SNHLY and FYNNEI. This CDR3 has 13 amino acids. The V end lost 3 bases, the J end lost 0 bases, and 3 bases lay between the germline ends.

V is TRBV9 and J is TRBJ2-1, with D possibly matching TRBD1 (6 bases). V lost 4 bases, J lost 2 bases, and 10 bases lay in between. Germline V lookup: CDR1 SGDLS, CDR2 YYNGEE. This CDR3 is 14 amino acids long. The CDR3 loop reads CASSPRDTYNEQFF. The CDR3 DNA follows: TGTGCCAGCAGCCCTCGGGACACCTACAATGAGCAGTTCTTC. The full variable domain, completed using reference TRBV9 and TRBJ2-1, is DSGVTQTPKHLITATGQRVTLRCSPRSGDLSVYWYQQSLDQGLQFLIQYYNGEERAKGNILERFSAQQFPDLHSELNLSSLELGDSALYFCASSPRDTYNEQFFGPGTRLTVL.

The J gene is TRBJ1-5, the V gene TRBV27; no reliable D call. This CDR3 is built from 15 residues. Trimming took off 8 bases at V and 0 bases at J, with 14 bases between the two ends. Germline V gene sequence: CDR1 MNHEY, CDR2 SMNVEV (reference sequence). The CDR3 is CASWSGISSNQPQHF. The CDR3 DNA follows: TGTGCCAGCTGGTCGGGGATAAGTAGCAATCAGCCCCAGCATTTT.

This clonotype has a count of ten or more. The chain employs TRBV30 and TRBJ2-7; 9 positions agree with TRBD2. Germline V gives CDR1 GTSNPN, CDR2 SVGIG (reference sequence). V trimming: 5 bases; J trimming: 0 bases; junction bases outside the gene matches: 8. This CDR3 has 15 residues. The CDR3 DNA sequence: TGTGCCTGGCCAAATCCGGGACTAGCCTCCTACGAGCAGTACTTC. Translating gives CAWPNPGLASYEQYF.

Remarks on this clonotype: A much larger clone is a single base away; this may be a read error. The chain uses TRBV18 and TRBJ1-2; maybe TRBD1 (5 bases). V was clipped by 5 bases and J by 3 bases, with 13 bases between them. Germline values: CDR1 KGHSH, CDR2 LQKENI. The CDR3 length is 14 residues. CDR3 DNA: TGTGCCAGCTCAGGGGACGGCGGAGACTATGGCTACACCTTC. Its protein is CASSGDGGDYGYTF. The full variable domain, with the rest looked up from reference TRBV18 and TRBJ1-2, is NAGVMQNPRHLVRRRGQEARLRCSPMKGHSHVYWYRQLPEEGLKFMVYLQKENIIDESGMPKERFSAEFPKEGPSILRIQQVVRGDSAAYFCASSGDGGDYGYTFGSGTRLTVV.

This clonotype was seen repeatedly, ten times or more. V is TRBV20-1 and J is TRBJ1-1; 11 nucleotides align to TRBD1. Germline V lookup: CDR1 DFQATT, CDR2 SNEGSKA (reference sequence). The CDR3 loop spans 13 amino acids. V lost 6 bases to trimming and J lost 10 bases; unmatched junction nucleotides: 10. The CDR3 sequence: CSAKEDRGQGAFF. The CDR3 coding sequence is TGCAGTGCCAAAGAGGACAGGGGGCAGGGAGCTTTCTTT.

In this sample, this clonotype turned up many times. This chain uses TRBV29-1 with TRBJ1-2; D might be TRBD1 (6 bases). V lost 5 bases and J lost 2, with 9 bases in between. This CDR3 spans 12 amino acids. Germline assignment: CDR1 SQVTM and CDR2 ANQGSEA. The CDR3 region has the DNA TGCAGCGTTCAAACAGGGAACTATGGCTACACCTTC. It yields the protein CSVQTGNYGYTF.

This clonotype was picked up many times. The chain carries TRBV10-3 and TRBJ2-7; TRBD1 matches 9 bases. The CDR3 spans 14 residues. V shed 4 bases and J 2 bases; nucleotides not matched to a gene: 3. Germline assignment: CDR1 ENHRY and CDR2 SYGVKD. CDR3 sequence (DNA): TGTGCCATCAGTGGGGGACAGGGAACCTACGAGCAGTACTTC. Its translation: CAISGGQGTYEQYF.

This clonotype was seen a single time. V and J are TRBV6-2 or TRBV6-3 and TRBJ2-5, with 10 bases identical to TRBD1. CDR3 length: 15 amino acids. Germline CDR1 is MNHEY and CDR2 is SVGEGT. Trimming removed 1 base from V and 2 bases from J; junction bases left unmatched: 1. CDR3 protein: CASSYWDRGQETQYF. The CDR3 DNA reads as TGTGCCAGCAGTTACTGGGACAGGGGTCAAGAGACCCAGTACTTC.

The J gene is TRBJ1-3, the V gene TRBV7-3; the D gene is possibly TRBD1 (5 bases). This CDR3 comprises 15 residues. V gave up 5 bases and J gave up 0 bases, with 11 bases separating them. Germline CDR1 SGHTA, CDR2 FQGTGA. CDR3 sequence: CASSGTENSGNTIYF. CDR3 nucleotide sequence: TGTGCCAGCAGCGGGACTGAGAACTCTGGAAACACCATATATTTT.

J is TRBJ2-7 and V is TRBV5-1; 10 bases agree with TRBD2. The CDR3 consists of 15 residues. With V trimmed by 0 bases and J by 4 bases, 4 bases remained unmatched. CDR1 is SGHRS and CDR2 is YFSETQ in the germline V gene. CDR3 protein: CASSLASGSAYEQYF. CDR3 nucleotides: TGCGCCAGCAGCTTGGCTAGCGGGAGTGCATACGAGCAGTACTTC.

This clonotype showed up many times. This chain's CDR3 is CSASDDVPDEQFF. The CDR3 DNA sequence: TGCAGTGCTAGTGATGACGTGCCCGATGAGCAGTTCTTC. The genes are TRBV20-1 and TRBJ2-1; the D is unclear. The V end was cut by 3 bases, the J end by 8 bases, with 14 bases between. CDR3 length: 13 amino acids. Germline CDR1 reads DFQATT; CDR2 reads SNEGSKA (reference sequence).

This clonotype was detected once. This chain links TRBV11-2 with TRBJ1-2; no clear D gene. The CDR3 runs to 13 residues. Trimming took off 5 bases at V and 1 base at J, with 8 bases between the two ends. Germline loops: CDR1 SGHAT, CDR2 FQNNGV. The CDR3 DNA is TGTGCCAGCAGCCCGAGTCATAACTATGGCTACACCTTC. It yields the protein CASSPSHNYGYTF.

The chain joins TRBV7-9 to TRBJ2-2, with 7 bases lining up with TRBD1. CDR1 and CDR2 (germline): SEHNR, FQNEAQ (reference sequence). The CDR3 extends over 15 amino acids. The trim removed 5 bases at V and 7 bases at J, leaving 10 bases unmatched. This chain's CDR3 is CASSGRTGRRGELFF. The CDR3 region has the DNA TGTGCCAGCAGCGGACGGACAGGTCGGCGCGGGGAGCTGTTTTTT. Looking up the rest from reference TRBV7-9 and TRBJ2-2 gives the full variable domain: DTGVSQNPRHKITKRGQNVTFRCDPISEHNRLYWYRQTLGQGPEFLTYFQNEAQLEKSRLLSDRFSAERPKGSFSTLEIQRTEQGDSAMYLCASSGRTGRRGELFFGEGSRLTVL.

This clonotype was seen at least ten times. CDR3: CASSPRSGGKNIQYF. The DNA for the CDR3 is TGTGCCAGCAGCCCACGCAGCGGCGGCAAAAACATTCAGTACTTC. The chain couples TRBV3-1 to TRBJ2-4; a weak D match, TRBD2 (5 bases). V was cut by 4 bases and J by 3 bases, with 13 bases left in between. The CDR3 runs 15 residues. Looked up from germline, CDR1 is LGHDT and CDR2 is YNNKEL (reference sequence).

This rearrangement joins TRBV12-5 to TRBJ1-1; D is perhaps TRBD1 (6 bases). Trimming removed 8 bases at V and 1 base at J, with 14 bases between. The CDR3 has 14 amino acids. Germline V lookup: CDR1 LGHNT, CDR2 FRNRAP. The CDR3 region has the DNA TGTGCTAGTACAAGACAGGAGTCGAACACTGAAGCTTTCTTT. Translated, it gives CASTRQESNTEAFF.

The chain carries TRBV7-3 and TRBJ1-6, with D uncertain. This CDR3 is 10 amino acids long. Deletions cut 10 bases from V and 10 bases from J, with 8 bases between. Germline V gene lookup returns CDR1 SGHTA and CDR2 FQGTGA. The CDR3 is CAMHASPLHF. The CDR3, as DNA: TGTGCCATGCACGCGTCACCCCTCCACTTT.

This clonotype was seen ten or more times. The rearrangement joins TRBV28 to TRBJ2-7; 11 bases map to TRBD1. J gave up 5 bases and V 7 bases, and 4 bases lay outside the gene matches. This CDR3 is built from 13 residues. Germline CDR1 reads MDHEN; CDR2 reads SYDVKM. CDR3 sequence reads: CASTSGQGDEQYF. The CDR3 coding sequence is TGTGCCAGCACCTCGGGACAGGGGGACGAGCAGTACTTC.

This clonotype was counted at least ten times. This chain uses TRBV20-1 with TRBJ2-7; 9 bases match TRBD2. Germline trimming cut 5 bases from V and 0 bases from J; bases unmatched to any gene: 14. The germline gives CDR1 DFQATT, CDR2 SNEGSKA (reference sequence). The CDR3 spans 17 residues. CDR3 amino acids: CSADRRGGGSLSYEQYF. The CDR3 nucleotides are TGCAGTGCTGATCGGCGGGGGGGCGGGAGTCTCTCCTACGAGCAGTACTTC.

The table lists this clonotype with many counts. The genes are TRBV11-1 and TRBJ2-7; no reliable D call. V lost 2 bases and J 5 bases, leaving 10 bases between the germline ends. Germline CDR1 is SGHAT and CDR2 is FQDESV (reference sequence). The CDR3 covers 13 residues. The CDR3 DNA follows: TGTGCCAGCAGCTTAAGTTGGGCCGACGAGCAGTACTTC. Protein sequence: CASSLSWADEQYF.

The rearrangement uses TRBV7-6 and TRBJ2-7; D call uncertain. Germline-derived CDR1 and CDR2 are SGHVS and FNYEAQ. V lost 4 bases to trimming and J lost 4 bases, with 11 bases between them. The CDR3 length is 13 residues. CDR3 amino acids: CASSSTDGYEQYF. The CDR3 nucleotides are TGTGCCAGCAGCTCCACGGACGGATACGAGCAGTACTTC.

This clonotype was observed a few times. The CDR3, as DNA: TGCAGCGTAGACCCCGGCGGCAATGAGCAGTTCTTC. Translation: CSVDPGGNEQFF. The rearrangement links TRBV29-1 to TRBJ2-1, with no clear D. The CDR3 is made up of 12 amino acids. V was cut by 6 bases and J by 6 bases, with 12 bases left in between. Germline-derived CDR1 and CDR2 are SQVTM and ANQGSEA.

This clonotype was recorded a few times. CDR3 sequence reads: CASSRRAVSYEQYF. CDR3 bases: TGTGCCAGCAGTAGGAGGGCCGTCTCCTACGAGCAGTACTTC. This chain links TRBV12-3 or TRBV12-4 with TRBJ2-7; maybe TRBD2 (6 bases). This CDR3 is 14 amino acids long. V lost 5 bases to trimming and J lost 0 bases, with 11 bases between them.

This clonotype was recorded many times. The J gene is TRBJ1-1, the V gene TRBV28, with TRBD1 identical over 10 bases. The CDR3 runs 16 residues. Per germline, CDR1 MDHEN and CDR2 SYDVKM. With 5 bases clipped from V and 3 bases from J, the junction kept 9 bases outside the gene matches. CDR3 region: CASSPGTGAVDTEAFF. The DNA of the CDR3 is TGTGCCAGCAGTCCCGGGACAGGGGCCGTTGACACTGAAGCTTTCTTT.

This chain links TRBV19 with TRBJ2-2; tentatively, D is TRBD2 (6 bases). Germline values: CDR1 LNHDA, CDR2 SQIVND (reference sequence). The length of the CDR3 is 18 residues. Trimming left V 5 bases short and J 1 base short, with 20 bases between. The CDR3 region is CASSFPKVVAENTGELFF. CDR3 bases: TGTGCCAGTAGTTTCCCTAAAGTAGTAGCGGAGAACACCGGGGAGCTGTTTTTT.

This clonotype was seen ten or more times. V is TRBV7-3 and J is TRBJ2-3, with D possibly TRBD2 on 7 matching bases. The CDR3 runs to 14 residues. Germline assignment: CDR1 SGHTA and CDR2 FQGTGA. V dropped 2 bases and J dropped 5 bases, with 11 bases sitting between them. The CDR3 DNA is TGTGCCAGCAGCTTAGGGGGGGCGGGAGATACGCAGTATTTT. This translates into CASSLGGAGDTQYF. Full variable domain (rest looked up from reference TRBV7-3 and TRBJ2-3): GAGVSQTPSNKVTEKGKYVELRCDPISGHTALYWYRQSLGQGPEFLIYFQGTGAADDSGLPNDRFFAVRPEGSVSTLKIQRTERGDSAVYLCASSLGGAGDTQYFGPGTRLTVL.

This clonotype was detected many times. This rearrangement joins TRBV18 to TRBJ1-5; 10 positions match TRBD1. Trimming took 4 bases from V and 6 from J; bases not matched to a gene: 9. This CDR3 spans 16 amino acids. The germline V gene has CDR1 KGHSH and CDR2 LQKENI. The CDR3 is CASSQGTGERGQPQHF. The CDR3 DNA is TGTGCCAGCTCACAGGGGACAGGGGAAAGAGGTCAGCCCCAGCATTTT.